The next 27 T cell receptor beta chains were all read from a single sample in a study of CD8+ T cells in alopecia areata. RNA extraction and reverse transcription yielded cDNA as sequencing template. Clones were sequenced by immunoSEQ multiplex PCR, and TCRdb holds only the in-frame ones, with some missing. The sample includes about 200,000 clones, 57% seen only once; the top ten take around 0.46%. The source material was CD4+ T cells sorted from blood, sampled at week 0. Receptors originate from a human donor with alopecia areata.

The V call is TRBV25-1, the J call TRBJ2-7, with 8 bases lining up with TRBD1. V was pared by 6 bases and J by 1 base, with 5 bases of the junction left unmatched. CDR1 and CDR2 (germline): MGHDK, SYGVNS. The CDR3 spans 14 residues. The CDR3 spells CASSGQGGSYEQYF. Here the CDR3 DNA reads TGTGCCAGCAGCGGACAGGGTGGGTCCTACGAGCAGTACTTC.

The chain employs TRBV2 and TRBJ2-7; D call uncertain. The CDR3 is 15 residues long. The V and J ends lost 2 bases and 0 bases respectively, with 11 bases between them. Germline V gene data show CDR1 as SNHLY and CDR2 as FYNNEI. The CDR3 loop is CASSEMAFSSYEQYF. The CDR3 bases are TGTGCCAGCAGTGAAATGGCCTTCAGCTCCTACGAGCAGTACTTC.

The V gene is TRBV29-1, the J gene TRBJ1-1, with no clear D. The germline gives CDR1 SQVTM, CDR2 ANQGSEA. The CDR3 is 13 residues long. V was pared by 0 bases and J by 1 base, with 6 bases between. CDR3 bases: TGCAGCGTTGAAGAGACTTGGAACACTGAAGCTTTCTTT. Protein product: CSVEETWNTEAFF.

This chain links TRBV11-2 with TRBJ1-5; D is unresolved. V dropped 6 bases and J dropped 3 bases, with 12 bases sitting between them. The CDR3 is made up of 14 amino acids. Looked up from germline, CDR1 is SGHAT and CDR2 is FQNNGV. The CDR3 protein is CASSLRHLNQPQHF. The CDR3 bases are TGTGCCAGCAGTCTTAGACATCTCAATCAGCCCCAGCATTTT.

In this sample, this clone turned up a few times. This chain connects TRBV29-1 to TRBJ1-1, with D perhaps matching TRBD1 (5 bases). This CDR3 is 12 amino acids long. Per the germline V gene, CDR1 is SQVTM and CDR2 is ANQGSEA. V lost 6 bases to trimming and J lost 4 bases, with 12 bases between them. The CDR3 loop is CSVQGWVTEAFF. For the CDR3, the DNA is TGCAGCGTGCAGGGTTGGGTCACTGAAGCTTTCTTT. Drawing the rest from reference TRBV29-1 and TRBJ1-1, the complete variable domain is SAVISQKPSRDICQRGTSLTIQCQVDSQVTMMFWYRQQPGQSLTLIATANQGSEATYESGFVIDKFPISRPNLTFSTLTVSNMSPEDSSIYLCSVQGWVTEAFFGQGTRLTVV.

This clone has more than one count but fewer than ten. V and J are TRBV29-1 and TRBJ1-2, with D unclear. CDR3 length: 14 residues. Trimming stripped 0 bases from V and 4 bases from J, with 12 bases between. The germline V gene encodes CDR1 SQVTM and CDR2 ANQGSEA. CDR3 in amino acids: CSVEDTGKGYGYTF. CDR3 DNA sequence: TGCAGCGTTGAAGATACCGGGAAGGGCTATGGCTACACCTTC.

This clone came up many times. The gene calls are TRBV5-1 and TRBJ1-2; D ambiguous. CDR3 length equals 15 residues. V was pared by 0 bases and J by 3 bases, with 12 bases between. CDR1 is SGHRS and CDR2 is YFSETQ in the germline V gene. CDR3 residues: CASSLAAGVDYGYTF. The CDR3 DNA reads TGCGCCAGCAGCTTGGCAGCGGGAGTTGACTATGGCTACACCTTC. Filled out from reference TRBV5-1 and TRBJ1-2, the complete variable domain reads KAGVTQTPRYLIKTRGQQVTLSCSPISGHRSVSWYQQTPGQGLQFLFEYFSETQRNKGNFPGRFSGRQFSNSRSEMNVSTLELGDSALYLCASSLAAGVDYGYTFGSGTRLTVV.

The chain has TRBV5-1 and TRBJ2-5; D perhaps matches TRBD1 (6 bases). V dropped 4 bases and J dropped 3 bases, with 10 bases sitting between them. This CDR3 comprises 13 residues. Germline CDR1 and CDR2: SGHRS and YFSETQ. In DNA, the CDR3 is TGCGCCAGCAGCACACAGGGAGAAGAGACCCAGTACTTC. Translated, it gives CASSTQGEETQYF.

The chain is built from TRBV20-1 and TRBJ2-7, with 7 positions matching TRBD1. The CDR3 length is 11 residues. V lost 6 bases to trimming and J lost 7 bases; unmatched junction nucleotides: 6. Germline V gene lookup returns CDR1 DFQATT and CDR2 SNEGSKA (reference sequence). As DNA, the CDR3 is TGCAGTGCCACCCAGGGGGATGAGCAGTACTTC. This translates into CSATQGDEQYF.

This clone showed up just a few times. This chain connects TRBV7-9 to TRBJ2-5; possible D gene TRBD1, 6 bases. The CDR3 is 15 amino acids. CDR1 is SEHNR, CDR2 FQNEAQ, per germline (reference sequence). V was pared by 7 bases and J by 4 bases, with 19 bases between. For the CDR3, the DNA is TGTGCCAGCATTGGGGGCAGGGGAATTGGAGAGACCCAGTACTTC. Its translation: CASIGGRGIGETQYF.

The chain links TRBV30 to TRBJ1-5; 12 bases map to TRBD1. The CDR3 is made up of 15 amino acids. Germline loops: CDR1 GTSNPN, CDR2 SVGIG (reference sequence). The V gene end was trimmed by 4 bases and the J gene end by 6 bases; junction bases not matched to a gene: 7. CDR3 residues: CAWNPGQGAGQPQHF. The DNA of the CDR3 is TGTGCCTGGAACCCGGGACAGGGGGCCGGTCAGCCCCAGCATTTT.

There are a few counts of this clone. The V call is TRBV5-1, the J call TRBJ2-1; D unclear. The germline V gene encodes CDR1 SGHRS and CDR2 YFSETQ. Trimming took off 0 bases at V and 6 bases at J, with 13 bases between the two ends. The CDR3 covers 15 residues. CDR3 sequence (DNA): TGCGCCAGCAGCTTGGTTTCTAGTTTGGGCAATGAGCAGTTCTTC. Translated, it gives CASSLVSSLGNEQFF.

This rearrangement joins TRBV25-1 to TRBJ2-7, with TRBD1 matching 11 bases. The germline V gene has CDR1 MGHDK and CDR2 SYGVNS. Trimming at V came to 5 bases and at J to 5 bases, leaving 5 bases not matched to a gene. This CDR3 is built from 14 residues. The CDR3 reads CASSKGTGGHEQYF. DNA of the CDR3: TGTGCCAGCAGTAAGGGGACAGGGGGACACGAGCAGTACTTC.

The rearrangement joins TRBV30 to TRBJ1-1; D is possibly TRBD1 (5 bases). This CDR3 has 11 residues. The V gene lost 7 bases and the J gene lost 0 bases, with 6 bases spanning the gap. The germline CDR1 and CDR2 sequences are GTSNPN and SVGIG (reference sequence). CDR3 loop: CALGVNTEAFF. In nucleotides, the CDR3 is TGTGCCTTGGGGGTGAACACTGAAGCTTTCTTT.

This clone was observed a single time. The chain has TRBV30 and TRBJ2-1; 11 bases match TRBD1. With 2 bases clipped from V and 3 bases from J, the junction kept 3 bases outside the gene matches. Germline CDR1 is GTSNPN and CDR2 is SVGIG (reference sequence). This CDR3 has 15 amino acids. The CDR3 DNA reads as TGTGCCTGGAGTACCGGGACAGGGGGCTACAATGAGCAGTTCTTC. This translates into CAWSTGTGGYNEQFF.

The rearrangement joins TRBV11-2 to TRBJ1-2; maybe TRBD1 (5 bases). The ends were cut back, 4 bases at V and 4 bases at J, with 10 bases in the middle. CDR1 SGHAT and CDR2 FQNNGV come from the germline V gene. The CDR3 length is 13 residues. CDR3: CASSSTAGYGYTF. CDR3 coding DNA: TGTGCCAGCAGCTCGACAGCAGGCTATGGCTACACCTTC. Full variable domain (remainder filled in from reference TRBV11-2 and TRBJ1-2): EAGVAQSPRYKIIEKRQSVAFWCNPISGHATLYWYQQILGQGPKLLIQFQNNGVVDDSQLPKDRFSAERLKGVDSTLKIQPAKLEDSAVYLCASSSTAGYGYTFGSGTRLTVV.

The rearrangement links TRBV5-1 to TRBJ1-2; TRBD1 agrees at 7 bases. The length of the CDR3 is 15 residues. Germline V gene lookup returns CDR1 SGHRS and CDR2 YFSETQ. J lost 6 bases, V lost 0 bases, and 8 bases had no gene match. The chain's CDR3 is CASSLATGDSDGYTF. DNA of the CDR3: TGCGCCAGCAGCTTGGCAACAGGGGATTCGGATGGCTACACCTTC.

This clone was counted between two and nine times. The chain joins TRBV29-1 to TRBJ2-5, with a possible D match to TRBD1 (6 bases). The J call may be wrong; the DNA end is better matched by TRBJ2-7. There are 14 residues in the CDR3. CDR1 is SQVTM and CDR2 is ANQGSEA in the germline V gene. The CDR3 DNA follows: TGCAGCGTTTGTCGGTGGACTGAGGGGGACGAGCAGTACTTC. Its protein product is CSVCRWTEGDEQYF.

This clone was observed once. This sequence joins TRBV7-2 and TRBJ2-5; a possible D gene is TRBD1 (6 bases). There are 11 residues in the CDR3. The germline V gene encodes CDR1 SGHTA and CDR2 FQGNSA. V gave up 5 bases and J gave up 5 bases, with 6 bases separating them. CDR3 sequence reads: CASSRGETQYF. CDR3 DNA sequence: TGTGCCAGCAGCAGGGGGGAGACCCAGTACTTC.

This rearrangement joins TRBV25-1 to TRBJ1-3, with TRBD1 identical over 9 bases. CDR3 length: 15 amino acids. With V trimmed by 2 bases and J by 8 bases, 7 bases remained unmatched. Germline V CDR1 and CDR2: MGHDK, SYGVNS. The CDR3 nucleotides read TGTGCCAGCAGTGAAGGGGACAGGGATACAGACACCATATATTTT. This translates into CASSEGDRDTDTIYF.

The chain uses TRBV11-2 and TRBJ2-1; the match to TRBD2 covers 12 bases. Trimming at V came to 5 bases and at J to 7 bases, leaving 6 bases not matched to a gene. The CDR3 consists of 15 residues. The germline V gene has CDR1 SGHAT and CDR2 FQNNGV. CDR3 DNA: TGTGCCAGCAGCATAACTAGCGGGAGGCTGAATGAGCAGTTCTTC. Translated, it gives CASSITSGRLNEQFF.

This chain joins TRBV30 and TRBJ2-3; D might be TRBD2 (6 bases). This CDR3 is built from 17 residues. The germline gives CDR1 GTSNPN, CDR2 SVGIG (reference sequence). V lost 4 bases and J lost 0, with 20 bases in between. The CDR3 DNA reads as TGTGCCTGGATGGGGGACCGGGGAGGACCCAGCACAGATACGCAGTATTTT. It is translated as CAWMGDRGGPSTDTQYF.

This chain joins TRBV5-1 and TRBJ2-7; D gene unclear. V lost 4 bases and J lost 1, with 12 bases in between. CDR3 size: 14 residues. Looked up from germline, CDR1 is SGHRS and CDR2 is YFSETQ. The CDR3 region is CASSGNSRSYEQYF. The CDR3 bases are TGCGCCAGCAGCGGGAACAGTCGGTCCTACGAGCAGTACTTC.

This clone was counted only a few times. The chain has TRBV18 and TRBJ2-3; D is possibly TRBD1 or TRBD2 (6 bases each). This CDR3 contains 15 residues. CDR1 and CDR2 (germline): KGHSH, LQKENI. V was cut by 2 bases and J by 5 bases, with 14 bases left in between. The CDR3 sequence is CASSPLFRGGDTQYF. CDR3 nucleotides: TGTGCCAGCTCACCATTATTCAGGGGAGGAGATACGCAGTATTTT. Looking up the rest from reference TRBV18 and TRBJ2-3 gives the full variable domain: NAGVMQNPRHLVRRRGQEARLRCSPMKGHSHVYWYRQLPEEGLKFMVYLQKENIIDESGMPKERFSAEFPKEGPSILRIQQVVRGDSAAYFCASSPLFRGGDTQYFGPGTRLTVL.

This clone came up a few times. The rearrangement joins TRBV30 to TRBJ2-7; TRBD1 agrees at 10 bases. The CDR3 totals 16 residues. Germline-derived CDR1 and CDR2 are GTSNPN and SVGIG (reference sequence). V lost 3 bases to trimming and J lost 3 bases; unmatched junction nucleotides: 11. The CDR3 sequence: CAWSDSGTGVHYEQYF. CDR3 DNA: TGTGCCTGGAGCGACTCAGGGACAGGGGTACACTACGAGCAGTACTTC.

The chain employs TRBV30 and TRBJ1-1, with D hard to call. The germline gives CDR1 GTSNPN, CDR2 SVGIG (reference sequence). The V end lost 2 bases, the J end lost 3 bases, and 4 bases lay between the germline ends. The CDR3 consists of 11 residues. In DNA, the CDR3 is TGTGCCTGGAGTCCCTACACTGAAGCTTTCTTT. Amino acids: CAWSPYTEAFF.

The V gene is TRBV4-2, the J gene TRBJ2-7; 14 nucleotides line up with TRBD2. The V gene end was trimmed by 2 bases and the J gene end by 2 bases; junction bases not matched to a gene: 2. Per the germline V gene, CDR1 is LGHNA and CDR2 is YNFKEQ. The CDR3 consists of 16 residues. CDR3 bases: TGTGCCAGCAGCCAACAGACTAGCGGGGGGGCCTACGAGCAGTACTTC. This translates into CASSQQTSGGAYEQYF.